This T cell receptor (beta chain) was found in a study of T cells in women clearing cervical HPV infection. In the study overall: Controls were women whose single incident HPV16 infection cleared within 12 months without precancer or cancer. For cases, blood was sampled a median approximately 150 days after lesion detection, interquartile range roughly 85 to 220 days. Findings and caveats of the study: CIN3+ cases had significantly higher TCR richness than controls; evenness did not differ.

The assay was immunoSEQ multiplex PCR, and TCRdb's table has in-frame clones only and misses some. The sample has roughly 30,000 clones; the top ten hold about 3%. MY09/MY11 PCR detected cervical HPV DNA; dot-blot assigned genotypes. The CDR3 length is 13 residues. With 2 bases clipped from V and 6 bases from J, the junction kept 6 bases outside the gene matches. The germline V gene encodes CDR1 SQVTM and CDR2 ANQGSEA. Of note for this clone: Its antigen is unidentified. The read terminates 3 residues before the CDR3 end, so the remaining end is supplied by the germline J gene.

The sequencing sample was made of blood buffy coat. This sequence originates from a woman between 18 and 69 years old with a cervical HPV16 infection that either progressed to CIN3+ or cleared (not recorded which). The chain couples TRBV29-1 to TRBJ1-1; the match to TRBD1 covers 7 bases. CDR3 protein: CSVENRQGAEAFF. Incomplete CDR3 DNA: TGCAGCGTTGAAAATCGACAGGGAGCTGAA.